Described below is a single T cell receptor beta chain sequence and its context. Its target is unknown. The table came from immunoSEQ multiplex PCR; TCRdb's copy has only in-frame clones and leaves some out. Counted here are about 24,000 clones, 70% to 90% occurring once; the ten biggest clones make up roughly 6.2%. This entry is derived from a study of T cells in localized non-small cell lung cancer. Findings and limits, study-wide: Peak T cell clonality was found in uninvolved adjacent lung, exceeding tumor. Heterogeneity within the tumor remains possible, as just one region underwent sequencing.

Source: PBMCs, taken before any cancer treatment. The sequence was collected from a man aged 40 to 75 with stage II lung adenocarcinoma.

CDR3 residues: CASSPRGTAHYEQYF. Written as DNA, the CDR3 is TGTGCCAGCAGCCCAAGGGGCACTGCTCACTACGAGCAGTACTTC. This chain links TRBV11-2 with TRBJ2-7; maybe TRBD1 (5 bases). V gave up 5 bases and J gave up 3 bases, with 17 bases separating them. The length of the CDR3 is 15 residues. From germline, CDR1 is SGHAT and CDR2 FQNNGV.